These 15 T cell receptor beta chains share one sample of origin, sequenced in a study of cytomegalovirus exposure and HLA in healthy donors. Primers for the PCR totalled 60 Vbeta and 13 Jbeta. Using immunoSEQ multiplex PCR, the repertoire was profiled, and TCRdb retains in-frame clones only, with some absent. The table shows over 100,000 clones, with 81% occurring only once. Sequencing input: PBMCs. The receptors shown here come from a young woman in good health and CMV-seronegative.

The rearrangement joins TRBV5-1 to TRBJ2-5; 11 bases map to TRBD1. CDR1 is SGHRS and CDR2 is YFSETQ in the germline V gene. There are 15 residues in the CDR3. Unmatched junction bases numbered 6, after V lost 3 bases and J lost 5 bases. The DNA for the CDR3 is TGCGCCAGCAGCTGGACAGGGGGCGTGACGGAGACCCAGTACTTC. Amino acid sequence: CASSWTGGVTETQYF.

V is TRBV29-1 and J is TRBJ2-1, with D possibly TRBD2 on 5 matching bases. The V end was cut by 4 bases, the J end by 3 bases, with 7 bases between. CDR3 length equals 12 residues. In germline, CDR1 is SQVTM, CDR2 ANQGSEA. CDR3 nucleotides: TGCAGCGTTGCGGGGAACTACAATGAGCAGTTCTTC. It codes for CSVAGNYNEQFF.

This rearrangement joins TRBV5-5 to TRBJ1-2; TRBD1 agrees at 8 bases. This CDR3 is built from 15 residues. CDR1 is SGHKS, CDR2 YYEKEE, per germline (reference sequence). V lost 0 bases, J lost 3 bases, and 4 bases stayed unmatched. In DNA, the CDR3 is TGTGCCAGCAGCTTGGATGACAGGGGCGACTATGGCTACACCTTC. It encodes CASSLDDRGDYGYTF.

This clone appeared a single time. The chain has TRBV7-2 and TRBJ2-7; 7 positions match TRBD2. Unmatched junction bases numbered 6, after V lost 1 base and J lost 3 bases. CDR3 length: 15 residues. CDR1 and CDR2 from the germline V gene are SGHTA and FQGNSA. The CDR3 region is CASSLESGVYYEQYF. Written as DNA, the CDR3 is TGTGCCAGCAGCTTAGAGAGCGGGGTCTACTACGAGCAGTACTTC.

J is TRBJ2-7 and V is TRBV5-4, with 9 bases that match TRBD2. The trim removed 1 base at V and 0 bases at J, leaving 5 bases unmatched. Germline assignment: CDR1 SGHNT and CDR2 YYREEE (reference sequence). The CDR3 covers 16 residues. CDR3 in DNA: TGTGCCAGCAGCTTGCCTATAGCGGGAGTCTCCTACGAGCAGTACTTC. Residues: CASSLPIAGVSYEQYF.

The gene calls are TRBV4-2 and TRBJ2-3; weak D call: TRBD2 (5 bases). V shed 5 bases and J shed 4 bases, with 13 bases lying between them. The CDR3 consists of 14 residues. From germline, CDR1 is LGHNA and CDR2 YNFKEQ. The CDR3 protein is CASSYRLSADTQYF. As DNA, the CDR3 is TGTGCCAGCAGCTACCGACTATCGGCAGATACGCAGTATTTT.

In DNA form, the CDR3 reads TGTGCCAGCAGCTTGTGGCCAGGGGACTATGGCTACACCTTC. Amino acid sequence: CASSLWPGDYGYTF. V and J are TRBV5-5 and TRBJ1-2, with a weak D call TRBD1 (6 bases). The CDR3 is 14 residues long. Trimming removed 1 base at V and 3 bases at J, with 10 bases between. Germline CDR1 and CDR2: SGHKS and YYEKEE (reference sequence).

J is TRBJ2-3 and V is TRBV5-1; 13 nucleotides match TRBD2. V shed 3 bases and J 4 bases; nucleotides not matched to a gene: 8. The CDR3 is 17 amino acids. Germline V gene lookup returns CDR1 SGHRS and CDR2 YFSETQ. As DNA, the CDR3 is TGCGCCAGCAGCTCCGGACTAGCGGGAGTGAAGGCAGATACGCAGTATTTT. Translation: CASSSGLAGVKADTQYF.

The J gene is TRBJ1-3, the V gene TRBV19; D call uncertain. The germline V and J ends were trimmed by 10 bases and 1 base, with 5 bases remaining between them. The CDR3 extends over 11 amino acids. Germline CDR1 reads LNHDA; CDR2 reads SQIVND (reference sequence). The CDR3 sequence is CATLSGNTIYF. CDR3 nucleotides: TGTGCCACCCTTTCTGGAAACACCATATATTTT.

The gene calls are TRBV5-1 and TRBJ2-3; no reliable D call. Germline values: CDR1 SGHRS, CDR2 YFSETQ. This CDR3 contains 14 residues. Trimming removed 4 bases from V and 1 base from J, with 10 bases in between. CDR3 bases: TGCGCCAGCAGCGACCTAGGAGGCACAGATACGCAGTATTTT. Its translation: CASSDLGGTDTQYF.

The V gene is TRBV6-1, the J gene TRBJ2-5; 8 bases agree with TRBD2. The CDR3 length is 14 residues. Germline V CDR1 and CDR2: MNHNS, SASEGT. V lost 4 bases, J lost 5 bases, and 6 bases stayed unmatched. In nucleotides, the CDR3 is TGTGCCAGCAGTGGGACTAGCCCGGGGGAGACCCAGTACTTC. Protein sequence: CASSGTSPGETQYF.

J is TRBJ2-5 and V is TRBV5-1, with D possibly being TRBD2 (5 bases). Germline-derived CDR1 and CDR2 are SGHRS and YFSETQ. This CDR3 has 14 amino acids. Trimming cost V 0 bases and J 4 bases, with 10 bases left between them. This CDR3 is CASSLVSGSETQYF. CDR3 nucleotides: TGCGCCAGCAGCTTGGTATCGGGGTCAGAGACCCAGTACTTC.

The chain has TRBV2 and TRBJ1-2, with D maybe TRBD1 (5 bases). Germline lookup yields CDR1 SNHLY and CDR2 FYNNEI. The V and J ends lost 5 bases and 4 bases respectively, with 11 bases between them. The CDR3 is 13 amino acids. For the CDR3, the DNA is TGTGCCAGCAGTCAGACAGTCGCCTATGGCTACACCTTC. Residues: CASSQTVAYGYTF.

This clone was counted only a few times. The chain is built from TRBV18 and TRBJ2-2; the match to TRBD2 covers 14 bases. The trim removed 4 bases at V and 0 bases at J, leaving 4 bases unmatched. The CDR3 runs 18 residues. Germline-derived CDR1 and CDR2 are KGHSH and LQKENI. CDR3 protein: CASSQLGLAGANTGELFF. DNA of the CDR3: TGTGCCAGCTCACAACTGGGACTAGCGGGAGCGAACACCGGGGAGCTGTTTTTT.

This chain uses TRBV30 with TRBJ1-3, with a possible D match to TRBD1 (6 bases). Trimming left V 6 bases short and J 0 bases short, with 12 bases between. The CDR3 runs to 14 residues. The V gene's germline CDR1 is GTSNPN and CDR2 SVGIG (reference sequence). In DNA, the CDR3 is TGTGCCTGCGAGCTAGGGGGCTCTGGAAACACCATATATTTT. Translated, it gives CACELGGSGNTIYF. Full variable domain (rest looked up from reference TRBV30 and TRBJ1-3): SQTIHQWPATLVQPVGSPLSLECTVEGTSNPNLYWYRQAAGRGLQLLFYSVGIGQISSEVPQNLSASRPQDRQFILSSKKLLLSDSGFYLCACELGGSGNTIYFGEGSWLTVV.